The 21 T cell receptor beta chains below come from one sample, sequenced in a study of shared clonotypes between healthy human individuals. The protocol was immunoSEQ multiplex PCR, while the TCRdb copy is restricted to in-frame clones and leaves out a portion. There are 740,000 or so clones in the sample; approximately 73% occur only once, and around 1.8% lies in the top ten. Sequencing was carried out using memory CD4+ T cells sorted from blood. Indicated subset: CD45RA-negative fraction. Source of these receptors: a woman between 25 and 40 years old in good health.

About this clone: Other DNA sequences from this sample encode an identical CDR3 as well. This sequence joins TRBV6-5 and TRBJ1-2; D not certain. V was trimmed by 3 bases and J by 5 bases, leaving 7 bases between them. There are 12 residues in the CDR3. Germline V gives CDR1 MNHEY, CDR2 SVGAGI. CDR3 coding DNA: TGTGCCAGCAGTTATTTAGGGTATGGCTACACCTTC. Protein sequence: CASSYLGYGYTF.

This rearrangement joins TRBV7-8 to TRBJ2-1; no clear D. Germline lookup yields CDR1 SGHVS and CDR2 FQNEAQ. The V end was cut by 0 bases, the J end by 9 bases, with 9 bases between. The CDR3 runs 13 residues. The CDR3 DNA follows: TGTGCCAGCAGCTTAGCCCTACCGGGTGAGCAGTTCTTC. Its protein product is CASSLALPGEQFF.

The chain uses TRBV5-1 and TRBJ2-3; 10 bases are a match to TRBD2. CDR3 size: 15 residues. Germline V CDR1 and CDR2: SGHRS, YFSETQ. J was trimmed by 5 bases and V by 2 bases; bases with no gene match: 5. CDR3 DNA: TGCGCCAGCAGCTTAATAGCGGGAGGAGGAGATACGCAGTATTTT. Protein sequence: CASSLIAGGGDTQYF.

CDR3 protein: CASSALLAGTGEQYF. The CDR3 DNA follows: TGTGCCAGCAGTGCTCTCCTAGCGGGTACGGGGGAGCAGTACTTC. The chain combines TRBV2 with TRBJ2-7, with TRBD2 matching 8 bases. Trimming took 4 bases from V and 7 from J; bases not matched to a gene: 12. In germline, CDR1 is SNHLY, CDR2 FYNNEI. The CDR3 has 15 amino acids.

The rearrangement uses TRBV7-9 and TRBJ2-3; a possible D gene is TRBD2 (6 bases). The V and J ends lost 4 bases and 0 bases respectively, with 14 bases between them. This CDR3 contains 16 residues. Germline assignment: CDR1 SEHNR and CDR2 FQNEAQ (reference sequence). The CDR3 here is CASSYGGGISTDTQYF. The CDR3 DNA follows: TGTGCCAGCAGCTACGGGGGTGGCATCAGCACAGATACGCAGTATTTT.

This clone appeared many times. Other DNA sequences of this sample code for an identical CDR3. The chain recombines TRBV2 with TRBJ2-7; no clear D gene. V lost 4 bases, J lost 4 bases, and 5 bases lay in between. Germline V lookup: CDR1 SNHLY, CDR2 FYNNEI. There are 11 residues in the CDR3. This chain's CDR3 is CASSVVYEQYF. Here the CDR3 DNA reads TGTGCCAGCAGTGTAGTTTACGAGCAGTACTTC.

The chain joins TRBV14 to TRBJ2-7; no firm D call. Germline loops: CDR1 SGHDN, CDR2 FVKESK. Trimming took 0 bases from V and 8 from J, leaving 11 bases between them. The length of the CDR3 is 13 residues. CDR3: CASSQDLGGKQYF. The CDR3 DNA follows: TGTGCCAGCAGCCAAGATCTTGGTGGGAAGCAGTACTTC.

The V and J genes are TRBV19 and TRBJ2-5; possible D gene TRBD1, 6 bases. V shed 5 bases and J shed 4 bases, with 17 bases lying between them. There are 15 residues in the CDR3. CDR1 and CDR2 from the germline V gene are LNHDA and SQIVND (reference sequence). CDR3 in DNA: TGTGCCAGTAGTGACCAAGGGGGTGGAAGAGAGACCCAGTACTTC. It encodes CASSDQGGGRETQYF.

This clone appeared a single time. The chain joins TRBV6-5 to TRBJ1-5, with D perhaps TRBD1 (6 bases). Germline V gene data show CDR1 as MNHEY and CDR2 as SVGAGI. The CDR3 contains 16 residues. V was cut by 0 bases and J by 2 bases, with 11 bases left in between. CDR3 region: CASSYSGRGRNQPQHF. Written as DNA, the CDR3 is TGTGCCAGCAGTTACTCGGGCAGGGGACGCAATCAGCCCCAGCATTTT.

The rearrangement uses TRBV28 and TRBJ1-1; TRBD1 might be the D (5 bases). V shed 0 bases and J shed 2 bases, with 16 bases lying between them. This CDR3 is 17 amino acids long. Germline-derived CDR1 and CDR2 are MDHEN and SYDVKM. The CDR3 DNA is TGTGCCAGCAGTTTATGGACGGGAGGGGAGAGAAACACTGAAGCTTTCTTT. Its translation: CASSLWTGGERNTEAFF.

In this sample, this clone turned up once. CDR3 sequence reads: CASKFGLLNTGELFF. The CDR3 DNA is TGTGCCAGCAAATTCGGACTATTGAACACCGGGGAGCTGTTTTTT. This rearrangement joins TRBV6-1 to TRBJ2-2, with D possibly matching TRBD2 (6 bases). Trimming shortened V by 7 bases and J by 1 base, and 13 bases separated the two germline ends. The germline CDR1 and CDR2 sequences are MNHNS and SASEGT. The CDR3 is 15 residues long.

This clone occurred once. Compared with germline, one end of the junction differs, possibly owing to a read error. The chain joins TRBV5-4 to TRBJ1-2, with no clear D. Germline CDR1 is SGHNT and CDR2 is YYREEE (reference sequence). The CDR3 extends over 13 amino acids. The CDR3 protein is CASTLEEGSGYTF. CDR3 sequence (DNA): TGTGCCAGCACCTTGGAGGAAGGGAGTGGCTACACCTTC.

The chain is built from TRBV5-8 and TRBJ2-5; TRBD2 matches at 9 bases. CDR3 length: 17 residues. Germline V gives CDR1 SGHTS, CDR2 YDEGEE. The V gene end was trimmed by 4 bases and the J gene end by 5 bases; junction bases not matched to a gene: 15. This chain's CDR3 is CASSLGGVAGVEETQYF. The DNA for the CDR3 is TGTGCCAGCAGCCTAGGGGGAGTAGCGGGAGTGGAGGAGACCCAGTACTTC.

This clone occurred once. V and J are TRBV28 and TRBJ2-1; D gene ambiguous. CDR1 and CDR2 from the germline V gene are MDHEN and SYDVKM. Trimming took 6 bases from V and 10 from J, leaving 16 bases between them. The CDR3 consists of 13 residues. The CDR3 loop is CASSLSLSQEQFF. DNA for the CDR3: TGTGCCAGCAGCCTCAGTTTGAGCCAAGAGCAGTTCTTC.

The CDR3 DNA is TGTGCCAGCAGTCCAAGGACAGGGGGCTCGGGGACTGAAGCTTTCTTT. Protein sequence: CASSPRTGGSGTEAFF. This chain links TRBV27 with TRBJ1-1; 11 nucleotides align to TRBD1. Looked up from germline, CDR1 is MNHEY and CDR2 is SMNVEV (reference sequence). The CDR3 is 16 residues long. The J segment lost 5 bases and the V segment lost 5 bases, leaving 10 bases of the junction unmatched.

This chain uses TRBV19 with TRBJ1-5; tentatively, D is TRBD1 (6 bases). The V end lost 6 bases, the J end lost 0 bases, and 9 bases lay between the germline ends. The CDR3 contains 14 residues. CDR1 is LNHDA, CDR2 SQIVND, per germline (reference sequence). In DNA, the CDR3 is TGTGCCAGTAGCAACAGGGTTAGCAATCAGCCCCAGCATTTT. The encoded protein is CASSNRVSNQPQHF. Using reference TRBV19 and TRBJ1-5 for the parts outside the CDR3, the full variable domain is DGGITQSPKYLFRKEGQNVTLSCEQNLNHDAMYWYRQDPGQGLRLIYYSQIVNDFQKGDIAEGYSVSREKKESFPLTVTSAQKNPTAFYLCASSNRVSNQPQHFGDGTRLSIL.

This chain uses TRBV28 with TRBJ1-2; D not certain. The CDR3 consists of 13 residues. Per germline, CDR1 MDHEN and CDR2 SYDVKM. V lost 3 bases, J lost 0 bases, and 5 bases lay in between. The CDR3 here is CASSFGSNYGYTF. In DNA, the CDR3 is TGTGCCAGCAGTTTTGGCTCTAACTATGGCTACACCTTC.

The V gene is TRBV19, the J gene TRBJ2-5, with a weak D call TRBD1 (6 bases). CDR1 and CDR2 from the germline V gene are LNHDA and SQIVND (reference sequence). CDR3 length: 13 amino acids. Trimming shortened V by 8 bases and J by 7 bases, and 17 bases separated the two germline ends. CDR3 in DNA: TGTGCCAGTCGGGGACAAGGGCCGGGGACCCAGTACTTC. It codes for CASRGQGPGTQYF.

The rearrangement joins TRBV30 to TRBJ1-2; D uncertain. The V gene lost 0 bases and the J gene lost 7 bases, with 15 bases spanning the gap. CDR3 length equals 14 residues. Germline values: CDR1 GTSNPN, CDR2 SVGIG (reference sequence). The CDR3 reads CAWSVGIKSAGYTF. The CDR3 DNA reads TGTGCCTGGAGTGTAGGAATAAAGTCTGCTGGCTACACCTTC. The complete variable domain, with remaining parts taken from reference TRBV30 and TRBJ1-2, reads SQTIHQWPATLVQPVGSPLSLECTVEGTSNPNLYWYRQAAGRGLQLLFYSVGIGQISSEVPQNLSASRPQDRQFILSSKKLLLSDSGFYLCAWSVGIKSAGYTFGSGTRLTVV.

Comments on this clone: This sample also contains other DNA sequences that code for the same CDR3. This rearrangement joins TRBV19 to TRBJ2-1; 11 nucleotides line up with TRBD1. Germline values: CDR1 LNHDA, CDR2 SQIVND (reference sequence). This CDR3 is 17 amino acids long. The V and J ends lost 0 bases and 3 bases, in that order; junction bases with no gene match: 4. The CDR3 DNA sequence: TGTGCCAGTAGTATAGATACCGGGACAGGGGGCTACAATGAGCAGTTCTTC. The encoded protein is CASSIDTGTGGYNEQFF.

This chain links TRBV29-1 with TRBJ2-5; 10 bases are a match to TRBD2. Unmatched junction bases numbered 9, after V lost 7 bases and J lost 4 bases. The CDR3 contains 14 residues. CDR1 is SQVTM and CDR2 is ANQGSEA in the germline V gene. This CDR3 is CSASPSGSLETQYF. The DNA of the CDR3 is TGCAGCGCCAGCCCTAGCGGGAGTCTAGAGACCCAGTACTTC.